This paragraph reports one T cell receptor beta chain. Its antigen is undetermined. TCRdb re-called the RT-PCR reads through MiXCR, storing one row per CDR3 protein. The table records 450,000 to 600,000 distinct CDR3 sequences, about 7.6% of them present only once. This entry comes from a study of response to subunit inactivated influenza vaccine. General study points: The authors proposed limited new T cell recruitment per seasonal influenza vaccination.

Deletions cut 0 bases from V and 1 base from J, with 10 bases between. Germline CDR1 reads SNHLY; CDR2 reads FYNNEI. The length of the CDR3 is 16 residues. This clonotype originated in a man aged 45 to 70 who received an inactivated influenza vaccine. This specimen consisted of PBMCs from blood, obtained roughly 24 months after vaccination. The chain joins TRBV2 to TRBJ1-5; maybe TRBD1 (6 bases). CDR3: CASSEAPRGSNQPQHF. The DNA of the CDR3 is TGTGCCAGCAGTGAAGCCCCGAGGGGGAGCAATCAGCCCCAGCATTTT.